This T cell receptor beta chain was recorded in a study of tumor T cells in aggressive B-cell lymphoma. TCRdb's copy holds only in-frame clones and misses some; the assay was immunoSEQ multiplex PCR. The sample carries under 6,500 clones, around 82% recorded once. Germline lookup yields CDR1 SSHAT and CDR2 FNYEAQ (reference sequence). This CDR3 is built from 16 residues. The genes are TRBV7-7 and TRBJ2-3; 9 nucleotides line up with TRBD2. Input material: tumor tissue. The sequence was collected from an adult with diffuse large B cell lymphoma. DNA of the CDR3: TGTGCTAGCCACTCCTCCTTACTAGCGGGTTCAGATACGCAGTATTTT. It translates to CASHSSLLAGSDTQYF. The variable domain in full, completed from reference TRBV7-7 and TRBJ2-3, reads GAGVSQSPRYKVTKRGQDVTLRCDPISSHATLYWYQQALGQGPEFLTYFNYEAQPDKSGLPSDRFSAERPEGSISTLTIQRTEQRDSAMYRCASHSSLLAGSDTQYFGPGTRLTVL.